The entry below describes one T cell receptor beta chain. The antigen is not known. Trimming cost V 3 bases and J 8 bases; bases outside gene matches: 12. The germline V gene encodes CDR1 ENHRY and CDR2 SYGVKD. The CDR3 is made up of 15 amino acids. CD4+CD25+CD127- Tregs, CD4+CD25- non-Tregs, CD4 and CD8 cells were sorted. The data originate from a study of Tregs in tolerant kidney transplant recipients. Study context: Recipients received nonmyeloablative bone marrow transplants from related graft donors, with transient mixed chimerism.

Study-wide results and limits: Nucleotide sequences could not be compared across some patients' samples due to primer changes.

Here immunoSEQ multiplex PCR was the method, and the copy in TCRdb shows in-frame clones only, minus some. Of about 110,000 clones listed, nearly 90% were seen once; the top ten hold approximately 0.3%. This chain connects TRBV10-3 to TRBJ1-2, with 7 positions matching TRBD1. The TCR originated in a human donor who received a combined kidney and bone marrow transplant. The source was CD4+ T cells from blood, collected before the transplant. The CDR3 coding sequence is TGTGCCATCAGTGAACTTGGGCAGGGGGGCGAGGGCTACACCTTC. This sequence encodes CAISELGQGGEGYTF.